This T cell receptor beta chain was found in a study of memory CD4+ T cells and cytomegalovirus serostatus. Single viable CD3+CD4+CD8-CD45RO+ cells were sorted as the memory CD4+ T cells. Sequencing was performed with immunoSEQ multiplex PCR; in TCRdb, only in-frame clones are kept and a portion is missing. Among around 45,000 clones listed, over 75% were seen once. The clonotype was recovered from an adult in good health and CMV-seronegative. The sequencing sample was made of memory CD4+ T cells from blood.

The CDR3 region has the DNA TGTGCCAGTAGCAGTACAGTGGACTATGGCTACACCTTC. Translation: CASSSTVDYGYTF. The chain recombines TRBV19 with TRBJ1-2; D remains ambiguous. Germline CDR1 is LNHDA and CDR2 is SQIVND (reference sequence). The CDR3 is 13 residues long. Trimming left V 6 bases short and J 3 bases short, with 11 bases between.